The 29 T cell receptor beta chains presented below share a single source sample, sequenced in a study of blood T cells in healthy people across ages. Next came a second PCR, run for about 6 to 12 cycles, which used a sample-barcoded 5' primer along with a J-beta primer mix. MiXCR was run by TCRdb on the 5' RACE reads, yielding one entry per CDR3 protein. This table has over 550,000 distinct CDR3 sequences, 25% to 35% appearing once. Sequencing was carried out using blood. These receptors were obtained from a woman older than 75 in good health.

The chain couples TRBV7-2 to TRBJ1-5, with D unresolved. The CDR3 consists of 14 residues. Trimming pared 5 bases from V and 7 bases from J, leaving 15 bases between. Germline loops: CDR1 SGHTA, CDR2 FQGNSA. The CDR3 nucleotides are TGTGCCAGCAGCCCGGGCCACCGGGAGCAGCCCCAGCATTTT. It encodes CASSPGHREQPQHF.

This chain links TRBV6-2 or TRBV6-3 with TRBJ2-6, with D perhaps matching TRBD1 (6 bases). The CDR3 has 17 amino acids. The germline V and J ends were trimmed by 8 bases and 0 bases, with 17 bases remaining between them. From germline, CDR1 is MNHEY and CDR2 SVGEGT. CDR3 protein: CASLDSGQRSGANVLTF. The CDR3 DNA reads as TGTGCCAGCCTGGACAGCGGACAACGCTCTGGGGCCAACGTCCTGACTTTC.

This rearrangement joins TRBV7-3 to TRBJ2-1, with TRBD2 matching 10 bases. There are 14 residues in the CDR3. The V gene's germline CDR1 is SGHTA and CDR2 FQGTGA. The V and J ends lost 2 bases and 7 bases, in that order; junction bases with no gene match: 2. The CDR3 is CASSLLTSGNEQFF. DNA of the CDR3: TGTGCCAGCAGCTTACTGACTAGCGGGAATGAGCAGTTCTTC.

On this clonotype: One end of the junction does not line up with germline, which may come from a read error. This chain connects TRBV11-1 to TRBJ2-7; tentative D call: TRBD2 (6 bases). Germline assignment: CDR1 SGHAT and CDR2 FQDESV (reference sequence). The CDR3 totals 15 residues. CDR3 DNA: TGTACCAGCAGCTCCGTGACTAGTGATACCTACGAGCAGTACTTC. Amino acids: CTSSSVTSDTYEQYF.

This clonotype was seen only a few times. The chain is built from TRBV7-3 and TRBJ2-3; 10 positions agree with TRBD2. Germline assignment: CDR1 SGHTA and CDR2 FQGTGA. There are 16 residues in the CDR3. Trimming removed 5 bases from V and 5 bases from J; junction bases left unmatched: 10. This chain's CDR3 is CASSPGSGGRGDTQYF. CDR3 nucleotide sequence: TGTGCCAGCAGCCCGGGTAGCGGGGGGCGTGGAGATACGCAGTATTTT. Filled out from reference TRBV7-3 and TRBJ2-3, the complete variable domain reads GAGVSQTPSNKVTEKGKYVELRCDPISGHTALYWYRQSLGQGPEFLIYFQGTGAADDSGLPNDRFFAVRPEGSVSTLKIQRTERGDSAVYLCASSPGSGGRGDTQYFGPGTRLTVL.

This clonotype was recorded many times. The chain links TRBV2 to TRBJ1-2; D is unclear. Germline V gene data show CDR1 as SNHLY and CDR2 as FYNNEI. Deletions cut 3 bases from V and 2 bases from J, with 1 base between. The CDR3 has 11 residues. CDR3 loop: CASSDNYGYTF. The CDR3 DNA sequence: TGTGCCAGCAGTGACAACTATGGCTACACCTTC.

The chain joins TRBV27 to TRBJ1-1; D unclear. Looked up from germline, CDR1 is MNHEY and CDR2 is SMNVEV (reference sequence). Trimming took 5 bases from V and 1 from J, leaving 11 bases between them. The CDR3 is 14 amino acids. CDR3 sequence reads: CASSPTAWNTEAFF. CDR3 nucleotide sequence: TGTGCCAGCAGTCCGACGGCTTGGAACACTGAAGCTTTCTTT.

Details on this clonotype: A much larger clone lies one base from this, so it may be a read error. The J gene is TRBJ1-4, the V gene TRBV7-9; D gene ambiguous. The CDR3 is made up of 11 amino acids. Germline V gene data show CDR1 as SEHNR and CDR2 as FQNEAQ (reference sequence). The CDR3 nucleotides are TGTGCCAGCAGCGATGATGAAAAACGGTTTTTT. It yields the protein CASSDDEKRFF.

This clonotype was seen many times. The rearrangement uses TRBV20-1 and TRBJ2-3; tentative D call: TRBD2 (6 bases). V dropped 5 bases and J dropped 0 bases, with 12 bases sitting between them. This CDR3 has 14 residues. CDR1 DFQATT and CDR2 SNEGSKA come from the germline V gene (reference sequence). CDR3 amino acids: CSAGGGLSTDTQYF. The CDR3, as DNA: TGCAGTGCTGGTGGGGGGTTAAGCACAGATACGCAGTATTTT.

Worth noting for this clonotype: One end of the junction does not line up with germline, which may come from a read error. The rearrangement joins TRBV27 to TRBJ2-6, with D perhaps TRBD1 (6 bases). The CDR3 contains 18 residues. Germline values: CDR1 MNHEY, CDR2 SMNVEV (reference sequence). DNA of the CDR3: TGTGTCAGCAGTTTCACAGACAGGCCGAGCTCTGGGGCCAACGTCCTGACTTTC. It translates to CVSSFTDRPSSGANVLTF.

This clonotype was detected once. The chain has TRBV20-1 and TRBJ2-4; 8 bases are shared with TRBD2. Germline V CDR1 and CDR2: DFQATT, SNEGSKA (reference sequence). Trimming removed 5 bases from V and 8 bases from J; junction bases left unmatched: 8. The CDR3 is 13 amino acids. CDR3: CSAPLRGAHIQYF. In DNA, the CDR3 is TGCAGTGCTCCCTTGCGGGGGGCTCACATTCAGTACTTC.

This clonotype came up many times. V usage is TRBV3-1 and J usage is TRBJ2-5; 12 nucleotides align to TRBD1. This CDR3 spans 16 amino acids. In germline, CDR1 is LGHDT, CDR2 YNNKEL (reference sequence). Losses at the gene ends were 3 bases for V and 5 bases for J; bases not matched to a gene: 7. CDR3 sequence reads: CASSHAGTGGAETQYF. Here the CDR3 DNA reads TGTGCCAGCAGCCACGCCGGGACAGGGGGCGCGGAGACCCAGTACTTC.

As concerns this clonotype: Given a much more abundant clone one base away, this may be a read error. The rearrangement joins TRBV27 to TRBJ2-7, with TRBD1 matching over 7 bases. This CDR3 spans 15 amino acids. The junction had 8 bases not matched to a gene; V was cut back by 4 bases and J by 2 bases. Per germline, CDR1 MNHEY and CDR2 SMNVEV (reference sequence). The CDR3 loop reads CASSWQTGNTYEQYF. CDR3 DNA: TGTGCCAGCAGTTGGCAGACAGGGAATACCTACGAGCAGTACTTC.

Note on this clonotype: Mismatch with germline at one junction end may stem from a read error. The chain links TRBV5-1 to TRBJ2-6, with D hard to call. The CDR3 loop spans 16 amino acids. CDR1 is SGHRS, CDR2 YFSETQ, per germline. The CDR3 here is CAGSTGRSSGANVLTF. CDR3 nucleotide sequence: TGCGCCGGCAGCACCGGACGGAGCTCTGGGGCCAACGTCCTGACTTTC.

At least ten counts were recorded for this clonotype. The chain joins TRBV7-3 to TRBJ2-5, with D perhaps matching TRBD1 or TRBD2 (5 bases each). V lost 5 bases to trimming and J lost 5 bases, with 15 bases between them. There are 14 residues in the CDR3. CDR1 is SGHTA, CDR2 FQGTGA, per germline. The CDR3 bases are TGTGCCAGCAGCCCCCGGGGCCTAGGGGAGACCCAGTACTTC. This translates into CASSPRGLGETQYF.

Note on this clonotype: This sequence may be a read error, since a much larger clone differs from it by one base. V and J are TRBV29-1 and TRBJ2-5; 10 bases match TRBD2. Germline lookup yields CDR1 SQVTM and CDR2 ANQGSEA. CDR3 length: 17 residues. V dropped 1 base and J dropped 0; count of bases not matched to a gene: 8. This CDR3 is CSVEAASGGFYQETQYF. CDR3 coding DNA: TGCAGCGTTGAAGCCGCTAGCGGGGGTTTTTACCAAGAGACCCAGTACTTC.

V is TRBV3-1 and J is TRBJ1-6; D remains ambiguous. This CDR3 contains 16 residues. V was shortened by 4 bases and J by 1 base, with 11 bases between the two germline ends. Per germline, CDR1 LGHDT and CDR2 YNNKEL (reference sequence). The CDR3 nucleotides are TGTGCCAGCAGCCCAACACATCGATCCTATAATTCACCCCTCCACTTT. It translates to CASSPTHRSYNSPLHF. Based on the CDR3 plus reference TRBV3-1 and TRBJ1-6, the full variable domain is DTAVSQTPKYLVTQMGNDKSIKCEQNLGHDTMYWYKQDSKKFLKIMFSYNNKELIINETVPNRFSPKSPDKAHLNLHINSLELGDSAVYFCASSPTHRSYNSPLHFGNGTRLTVT.

The chain uses TRBV29-1 and TRBJ2-7; a possible D gene is TRBD1 (5 bases). The CDR3 extends over 11 amino acids. Germline CDR1 reads SQVTM; CDR2 reads ANQGSEA. Trimming stripped 3 bases from V and 8 bases from J, with 11 bases between. The CDR3 DNA is TGCAGCGTTGATACAGGCTTACAGCAGTACTTC. Encoded protein: CSVDTGLQQYF.

This clonotype was seen at least ten times. This rearrangement joins TRBV7-2 to TRBJ1-5; D is perhaps TRBD1 (5 bases). The CDR3 is 15 residues long. CDR1 and CDR2 from the germline V gene are SGHTA and FQGNSA. The V end was cut by 1 base, the J end by 5 bases, with 12 bases between. The CDR3 reads CASSLESGGDQPQHF. CDR3 DNA: TGTGCCAGCAGCTTAGAAAGCGGAGGGGATCAGCCCCAGCATTTT. Complete variable domain (other parts from reference TRBV7-2 and TRBJ1-5): GAGVSQSPSNKVTEKGKDVELRCDPISGHTALYWYRQSLGQGLEFLIYFQGNSAPDKSGLPSDRFSAERTGGSVSTLTIQRTQQEDSAVYLCASSLESGGDQPQHFGDGTRLSIL.

This clonotype was detected ten times or more. For the CDR3, the DNA is TGCAGCGCGAAGGGACAGGGAATTACTGAAGCTTTCTTT. Translated: CSAKGQGITEAFF. The rearrangement joins TRBV29-1 to TRBJ1-1; 9 positions agree with TRBD1. CDR3 size: 13 residues. Germline values: CDR1 SQVTM, CDR2 ANQGSEA. V was pared by 7 bases and J by 5 bases, with 8 bases of the junction left unmatched.

V is TRBV7-2 and J is TRBJ1-1; D may be TRBD1 (5 bases). This CDR3 comprises 13 residues. The germline CDR1 and CDR2 sequences are SGHTA and FQGNSA. V was pared by 5 bases and J by 3 bases, with 10 bases between. The CDR3 sequence: CASSAQGYTEAFF. DNA of the CDR3: TGTGCCAGCAGCGCGCAGGGTTACACTGAAGCTTTCTTT.

The rearrangement joins TRBV6-1 to TRBJ2-7; possible D gene TRBD1, 5 bases. CDR3 length: 14 amino acids. Germline CDR1 MNHNS, CDR2 SASEGT. Trimming left V 5 bases short and J 3 bases short, with 14 bases between. DNA for the CDR3: TGTGCCAGCAGTCGACAGTCCCCGATCTACGAGCAGTACTTC. Translating it yields CASSRQSPIYEQYF.

This clonotype was picked up a small number of times. The rearrangement joins TRBV20-1 to TRBJ1-5; TRBD1 matches 8 bases. Trimming at V came to 5 bases and at J to 1 base, leaving 4 bases not matched to a gene. The CDR3 covers 14 residues. CDR1 is DFQATT, CDR2 SNEGSKA, per germline (reference sequence). The chain's CDR3 is CSAQGDRSNQPQHF. CDR3 nucleotide sequence: TGCAGTGCTCAGGGGGACAGGAGCAATCAGCCCCAGCATTTT.

Note on this clonotype: One base away lies a much larger clone, so this may be a sequencing read error. V gene TRBV10-3 combines with J gene TRBJ2-7, with D perhaps matching TRBD2 (6 bases). Germline CDR1 reads ENHRY; CDR2 reads SYGVKD. Trimming cost V 1 base and J 3 bases, with 13 bases left between them. This CDR3 is 15 amino acids long. CDR3 sequence reads: CAISECGGEVYEQYF. The CDR3 nucleotides are TGTGCCATCAGTGAGTGTGGCGGGGAGGTCTACGAGCAGTACTTC.

This clonotype was detected ten times or more. This rearrangement joins TRBV7-2 to TRBJ1-2; 11 bases align to TRBD1. The CDR3 covers 18 residues. V gave up 4 bases and J gave up 4 bases; unmatched junction bases: 14. Germline CDR1 SGHTA, CDR2 FQGNSA. CDR3 protein: CASSSPGQGEERRYGYTF. DNA of the CDR3: TGTGCCAGCAGCTCCCCGGGACAGGGGGAGGAAAGACGCTATGGCTACACCTTC.

This clonotype has more than one count but fewer than ten. Possible read error: a much larger clone is one base away. This chain joins TRBV20-1 and TRBJ2-7; possibly TRBD2 for D (6 bases). The CDR3 totals 16 residues. Trimming left V 1 base short and J 7 bases short, with 23 bases between. The germline V gene encodes CDR1 DFQATT and CDR2 SNEGSKA (reference sequence). The CDR3 bases are TGCAGTGCTAGAGGGATGGGAAGCCTACCCGCGGGAGAGCAGTACTTC. Its protein is CSARGMGSLPAGEQYF.

This clonotype showed up many times. This rearrangement joins TRBV12-3 or TRBV12-4 to TRBJ1-6; D possibly corresponds to TRBD1 (5 bases). This CDR3 is 15 amino acids long. V was trimmed by 2 bases and J by 10 bases, leaving 15 bases between them. CDR3 coding DNA: TGTGCCAGCAGTTTATATGGGGCAGGAGAGTCACCCCTCCACTTT. Its protein is CASSLYGAGESPLHF.

The gene calls are TRBV30 and TRBJ2-7; 9 nucleotides line up with TRBD1. The CDR3 length is 14 residues. Germline CDR1 and CDR2: GTSNPN and SVGIG (reference sequence). V shed 5 bases and J 6 bases; nucleotides not matched to a gene: 11. In nucleotides, the CDR3 is TGTGCCTGGGCGGGACAGGGTTGGGTCGGCGAGCAGTACTTC. Amino acids: CAWAGQGWVGEQYF.

This clonotype appeared many times. The CDR3 sequence: CASSSSAFRGNTDTQYF. DNA of the CDR3: TGTGCCAGCAGTTCCTCGGCGTTTAGGGGGAACACAGATACGCAGTATTTT. This rearrangement joins TRBV6-5 to TRBJ2-3, with TRBD1 as a possible D gene (6 bases). The V gene lost 4 bases and the J gene lost 2 bases, with 19 bases spanning the gap. From germline, CDR1 is MNHEY and CDR2 SVGAGI. The CDR3 is 17 residues long.